The next 30 T cell receptor beta chains were all read from a single sample in a study of T cells in Graves' hyperthyroidism and ophthalmopathy. The investigators amplified TCR beta CDR3 regions from RNA transcripts. First-round RT-PCR of the TCR CDR3 relied on the HTBI primer set. TCRdb analysed the multiplex PCR reads with MiXCR anew, one entry per CDR3 protein. The table includes approximately 620,000 distinct CDR3 sequences, 15% to 20% detected once. The sample taken for sequencing was blood. These receptors came from a woman between 40 and 55 years old with Graves' ophthalmopathy.

This clonotype was counted at least ten times. The chain recombines TRBV11-3 with TRBJ1-5, with D perhaps matching TRBD1 (6 bases). Trimming took off 2 bases at V and 4 bases at J, with 21 bases between the two ends. CDR3 size: 18 residues. Per germline, CDR1 SGHNT and CDR2 YENEEA. CDR3 in amino acids: CASSLPNDRPEFNQPQHF. The CDR3 nucleotides are TGTGCCAGCAGCTTACCCAACGACAGGCCCGAGTTTAATCAGCCCCAGCATTTT.

A few counts support this clonotype. A much larger clone is a single base away; this may be a read error. V is TRBV2 and J is TRBJ2-1; tentatively, D is TRBD2 (5 bases). From germline, CDR1 is SNHLY and CDR2 FYNNEI. This CDR3 comprises 13 residues. Written as DNA, the CDR3 is TGTGCCGGCAGTGTACTAGACTACAATGAGCAGTTCTTC. Its translation: CAGSVLDYNEQFF.

This chain connects TRBV11-2 to TRBJ1-3; 7 positions match TRBD1. The V gene end was trimmed by 4 bases and the J gene end by 1 base; junction bases not matched to a gene: 7. CDR3 size: 16 residues. CDR1 is SGHAT, CDR2 FQNNGV, per germline. In DNA, the CDR3 is TGTGCCAGCAGCTCCCTCGAGGACAGGTCTGGAAACACCATATATTTT. This gives the protein CASSSLEDRSGNTIYF.

The chain employs TRBV10-2 and TRBJ2-4, with a tentative D call TRBD1 (6 bases). Germline V CDR1 and CDR2: WSHSY, SAAADI. V lost 0 bases to trimming and J lost 10 bases, with 13 bases between them. The CDR3 covers 14 residues. CDR3 residues: CASSESGRGNIQYF. CDR3 in DNA: TGCGCCAGCAGTGAGTCCGGCAGGGGAAATATTCAGTACTTC.

This clonotype was seen a few times. The CDR3 is CAWRIQGGTNYGYTF. The CDR3 DNA reads TGTGCCTGGAGGATCCAGGGAGGCACTAACTATGGCTACACCTTC. V gene TRBV30 combines with J gene TRBJ1-2; the D gene is possibly TRBD1 (5 bases). This CDR3 comprises 15 residues. Trimming cost V 3 bases and J 0 bases, with 14 bases left between them. Germline V gene lookup returns CDR1 GTSNPN and CDR2 SVGIG (reference sequence).

In this sample, this clonotype turned up many times. This sequence joins TRBV2 and TRBJ2-3; 8 nucleotides align to TRBD2. The germline V gene encodes CDR1 SNHLY and CDR2 FYNNEI. The CDR3 covers 17 residues. Trimming cost V 3 bases and J 1 base; bases outside gene matches: 9. CDR3 sequence (DNA): TGTGCCAGCAGTGACCCCCGTAGCGGGGCCCGCACAGATACGCAGTATTTT. Amino acids: CASSDPRSGARTDTQYF.

This clonotype was seen a handful of times. V is TRBV6-1 and J is TRBJ2-1; 8 nucleotides align to TRBD2. This CDR3 comprises 15 residues. Germline lookup yields CDR1 MNHNS and CDR2 SASEGT. V shed 4 bases, J shed 1 base, and the junction held 3 bases outside the gene matches. The CDR3 loop is CASSAGTSSYNEQFF. CDR3 DNA sequence: TGTGCCAGCAGTGCTGGGACTAGTTCCTACAATGAGCAGTTCTTC.

Ten or more counts support this clonotype. This sequence joins TRBV2 and TRBJ1-1, with 8 bases lining up with TRBD1. Germline V gene lookup returns CDR1 SNHLY and CDR2 FYNNEI. The V gene end was trimmed by 5 bases and the J gene end by 0 bases; junction bases not matched to a gene: 5. The CDR3 loop spans 15 amino acids. CDR3 coding DNA: TGTGCCAGCAGTCGACAGGGGCGAATGAACACTGAAGCTTTCTTT. It encodes CASSRQGRMNTEAFF. Based on the CDR3 plus reference TRBV2 and TRBJ1-1, the full variable domain is EPEVTQTPSHQVTQMGQEVILRCVPISNHLYFYWYRQILGQKVEFLVSFYNNEISEKSEIFDDQFSVERPDGSNFTLKIRSTKLEDSAMYFCASSRQGRMNTEAFFGQGTRLTVV.

In regard to this clonotype: A junction end diverges from the germline sequence, so it may reflect a read error. V gene TRBV6-1 combines with J gene TRBJ1-1; TRBD1 matches 7 bases. CDR1 MNHNS and CDR2 SASEGT come from the germline V gene. The CDR3 is 12 amino acids. The CDR3 loop is CASSRTGTKAFF. The CDR3 region has the DNA TGTGCCAGCAGTCGGACAGGCACTAAAGCTTTCTTT.

This clonotype occurred many times. V is TRBV11-2 and J is TRBJ2-1; TRBD2 aligns across 14 bases. The ends lost 6 bases at V and 8 bases at J; junction bases unmatched: 6. The germline V gene has CDR1 SGHAT and CDR2 FQNNGV. This CDR3 contains 15 residues. The CDR3 DNA is TGTGCCAGCAGAGAACCGGGACTAGCGGGGGATGAGCAGTTCTTC. Amino acid sequence: CASREPGLAGDEQFF. The full variable domain, its missing parts supplied by reference TRBV11-2 and TRBJ2-1, is EAGVAQSPRYKIIEKRQSVAFWCNPISGHATLYWYQQILGQGPKLLIQFQNNGVVDDSQLPKDRFSAERLKGVDSTLKIQPAKLEDSAVYLCASREPGLAGDEQFFGPGTRLTVL.

This clonotype was seen a handful of times. The V gene is TRBV5-1, the J gene TRBJ1-4; possible D gene TRBD1, 5 bases. CDR1 SGHRS and CDR2 YFSETQ come from the germline V gene. V was cut by 3 bases and J by 4 bases, with 13 bases left in between. The CDR3 has 15 amino acids. The chain's CDR3 is CASSSSGTYNEKLFF. DNA for the CDR3: TGCGCCAGCAGCTCCTCCGGGACCTATAATGAAAAACTGTTTTTT.

This clonotype was seen repeatedly, ten times or more. The chain recombines TRBV20-1 with TRBJ2-7, with unresolved D. The germline gives CDR1 DFQATT, CDR2 SNEGSKA (reference sequence). The CDR3 contains 13 residues. V dropped 1 base and J dropped 6 bases, with 13 bases sitting between them. The CDR3 DNA reads as TGCAGTGCTAGAGTCTCCTCGGCCGGCGAGCAGTACTTC. This encodes CSARVSSAGEQYF.

In its sample, this clonotype was seen many times. The rearrangement joins TRBV5-1 to TRBJ2-3; the D is unclear. CDR3 length: 16 residues. Trimming removed 2 bases from V and 0 bases from J, with 13 bases in between. Looked up from germline, CDR1 is SGHRS and CDR2 is YFSETQ. Written as DNA, the CDR3 is TGCGCCAGCAGCTTCCCAGCAGATTCTAGCACAGATACGCAGTATTTT. This encodes CASSFPADSSTDTQYF.

This sequence joins TRBV19 and TRBJ2-1; 11 positions agree with TRBD2. Per the germline V gene, CDR1 is LNHDA and CDR2 is SQIVND (reference sequence). V trimming: 2 bases; J trimming: 9 bases; junction bases outside the gene matches: 9. The CDR3 spans 16 residues. The CDR3 spells CASSINVAGGPVEQFF. The CDR3, as DNA: TGTGCCAGTAGTATAAACGTAGCGGGGGGGCCAGTTGAGCAGTTCTTC.

This clonotype was recorded many times. V gene TRBV20-1 combines with J gene TRBJ1-1, with TRBD1 matching 8 bases. The V and J ends lost 6 bases and 4 bases, in that order; junction bases with no gene match: 4. The CDR3 consists of 12 residues. CDR1 and CDR2 (germline): DFQATT, SNEGSKA (reference sequence). This chain's CDR3 is CSATRGLTEAFF. The CDR3 bases are TGCAGTGCCACCAGGGGGCTCACTGAAGCTTTCTTT.

In its sample, this clonotype was seen many times. The chain uses TRBV7-8 and TRBJ2-2; TRBD2 might be the D (6 bases). The length of the CDR3 is 14 residues. The germline gives CDR1 SGHVS, CDR2 FQNEAQ. Deletions cut 2 bases from V and 6 bases from J, with 10 bases between. The CDR3 DNA is TGTGCCAGCAGCTTATGGAGGGCGTCCGGGGAGCTGTTTTTT. Protein product: CASSLWRASGELFF. Complete variable domain (other parts from reference TRBV7-8 and TRBJ2-2): GAGVSQSPRYKVAKRGQDVALRCDPISGHVSLFWYQQALGQGPEFLTYFQNEAQLDKSGLPSDRFFAERPEGSVSTLKIQRTQQEDSAVYLCASSLWRASGELFFGEGSRLTVL.

At least ten counts were recorded for this clonotype. The chain combines TRBV20-1 with TRBJ2-1, with 16 bases fitting TRBD2. This CDR3 is built from 16 residues. Per germline, CDR1 DFQATT and CDR2 SNEGSKA (reference sequence). V was pared by 3 bases and J by 2 bases, with 1 base of the junction left unmatched. CDR3 nucleotide sequence: TGCAGTGCTAGGGGACTAGCGGGGGGGCCCTACAATGAGCAGTTCTTC. This sequence encodes CSARGLAGGPYNEQFF.

At least ten counts were recorded for this clonotype. The chain has TRBV6-1 and TRBJ1-5, with D maybe TRBD1 (6 bases). In germline, CDR1 is MNHNS, CDR2 SASEGT. Trimming left V 4 bases short and J 3 bases short, with 13 bases between. The CDR3 spans 15 residues. The CDR3 protein is CASSGGGLSNQPQHF. For the CDR3, the DNA is TGTGCCAGCAGTGGTGGGGGGCTTTCCAATCAGCCCCAGCATTTT.

This clonotype has a count of ten or more. The chain recombines TRBV7-9 with TRBJ2-7, with 9 bases identical to TRBD1. The CDR3 runs to 16 residues. Germline V gene sequence: CDR1 SEHNR, CDR2 FQNEAQ (reference sequence). V shed 4 bases, J shed 0 bases, and the junction held 7 bases outside the gene matches. CDR3 sequence reads: CASSYRGQGFSYEQYF. The CDR3, as DNA: TGTGCCAGCAGCTACAGGGGACAGGGATTCTCCTACGAGCAGTACTTC.

The chain combines TRBV19 with TRBJ1-5; D uncertain. This CDR3 contains 14 residues. V lost 6 bases, J lost 0 bases, and 9 bases lay in between. Germline CDR1 and CDR2: LNHDA and SQIVND (reference sequence). The CDR3 DNA follows: TGTGCCAGTAGAGGGCCGTATAGCAATCAGCCCCAGCATTTT. Translating gives CASRGPYSNQPQHF.

This clonotype was observed at least ten times. The V and J genes are TRBV7-2 and TRBJ2-7; 11 bases line up with TRBD2. The ends lost 7 bases at V and 1 base at J; junction bases unmatched: 3. The CDR3 runs to 14 residues. Germline CDR1 SGHTA, CDR2 FQGNSA. The CDR3, as DNA: TGTGCCAGCACCAGACTAGCGGGGTCCTACGAGCAGTACTTC. Protein: CASTRLAGSYEQYF. Combining the CDR3 with reference TRBV7-2 and TRBJ2-7 gives the whole variable domain GAGVSQSPSNKVTEKGKDVELRCDPISGHTALYWYRQSLGQGLEFLIYFQGNSAPDKSGLPSDRFSAERTGGSVSTLTIQRTQQEDSAVYLCASTRLAGSYEQYFGPGTRLTVT.

The chain employs TRBV4-1 and TRBJ1-5; D not resolved. Per the germline V gene, CDR1 is MGHRA and CDR2 is YSYEKL. CDR3 length: 14 residues. Trimming took 1 base from V and 8 from J, leaving 12 bases between them. The CDR3 DNA reads TGCGCCAGCAGCCAAGTCAGGACTGCAGAGCCCCAGCATTTT. The encoded protein is CASSQVRTAEPQHF.

This clonotype was seen ten or more times. The chain has TRBV20-1 and TRBJ1-3; unclear D gene. Trimming cost V 6 bases and J 3 bases, with 12 bases left between them. CDR1 is DFQATT and CDR2 is SNEGSKA in the germline V gene (reference sequence). The CDR3 loop spans 13 amino acids. The CDR3 is CSAAPIGGNTIYF. The CDR3 nucleotides are TGCAGTGCCGCACCCATAGGTGGAAACACCATATATTTT.

There are many counts of this clonotype. J is TRBJ1-1 and V is TRBV7-8; D is undetermined. V dropped 0 bases and J dropped 5 bases, with 25 bases sitting between them. The CDR3 spans 19 residues. Germline values: CDR1 SGHVS, CDR2 FQNEAQ. This chain's CDR3 is CASSLAGIRRIRNSTEAFF. For the CDR3, the DNA is TGTGCCAGCAGCTTAGCCGGGATTCGCCGGATACGGAATTCGACTGAAGCTTTCTTT. Using reference TRBV7-8 and TRBJ1-1 for the parts outside the CDR3, the full variable domain is GAGVSQSPRYKVAKRGQDVALRCDPISGHVSLFWYQQALGQGPEFLTYFQNEAQLDKSGLPSDRFFAERPEGSVSTLKIQRTQQEDSAVYLCASSLAGIRRIRNSTEAFFGQGTRLTVV.

This clonotype has at least ten counts. CDR3: CSVGQGYTEAFF. The CDR3 DNA follows: TGCAGTGTTGGACAGGGCTATACTGAAGCTTTCTTT. The rearrangement links TRBV20-1 to TRBJ1-1, with 8 bases that match TRBD1. CDR1 and CDR2 from the germline V gene are DFQATT and SNEGSKA (reference sequence). The CDR3 extends over 12 amino acids. V was clipped by 7 bases and J by 5 bases; unmatched bases: 6.

The V gene is TRBV5-1, the J gene TRBJ1-1, with D perhaps TRBD1 (6 bases). Germline lookup yields CDR1 SGHRS and CDR2 YFSETQ. V shed 0 bases and J shed 6 bases, with 9 bases lying between them. The CDR3 contains 13 residues. The CDR3 region is CASSLGGASEAFF. In nucleotides, the CDR3 is TGCGCCAGCAGCTTGGGGGGGGCTTCTGAAGCTTTCTTT.

CDR3 nucleotide sequence: TGTGCCATAGGACAGGGAAGTTCACCCCTCCACTTT. Encoded protein: CAIGQGSSPLHF. The gene calls are TRBV10-3 and TRBJ1-6; 8 bases line up with TRBD1. The CDR3 runs to 12 residues. Germline assignment: CDR1 ENHRY and CDR2 SYGVKD. After removal of 9 bases from V and 9 bases from J, the junction contained 4 bases not matched to a gene.

This clonotype was counted at least ten times. V gene TRBV4-1 combines with J gene TRBJ2-2; D could derive from TRBD1 or TRBD2 (5 bases each). The germline CDR1 and CDR2 sequences are MGHRA and YSYEKL. This CDR3 is built from 17 residues. Trimming took 3 bases from V and 2 from J, leaving 16 bases between them. For the CDR3, the DNA is TGCGCCAGCAGCCATCCCAGGGACGGCTTTAACACCGGGGAGCTGTTTTTT. As protein: CASSHPRDGFNTGELFF.

This clonotype was counted at least ten times. V gene TRBV30 combines with J gene TRBJ2-1; 8 bases are a match to TRBD2. Trimming cost V 3 bases and J 7 bases; bases outside gene matches: 8. Germline V gene data show CDR1 as GTSNPN and CDR2 as SVGIG (reference sequence). CDR3 size: 14 residues. CDR3 in amino acids: CAWRLSGSANEQFF. The CDR3 DNA follows: TGTGCCTGGAGATTAAGCGGGAGTGCGAATGAGCAGTTCTTC.

V and J are TRBV4-2 and TRBJ2-7; perhaps TRBD2 as D (5 bases). V lost 1 base and J 0 bases, leaving 10 bases between the germline ends. The CDR3 length is 15 residues. Per germline, CDR1 LGHNA and CDR2 YNFKEQ. The CDR3 spells CASSQAGRDSYEQYF. The CDR3 region has the DNA TGTGCCAGCAGCCAAGCCGGACGGGACTCCTACGAGCAGTACTTC.